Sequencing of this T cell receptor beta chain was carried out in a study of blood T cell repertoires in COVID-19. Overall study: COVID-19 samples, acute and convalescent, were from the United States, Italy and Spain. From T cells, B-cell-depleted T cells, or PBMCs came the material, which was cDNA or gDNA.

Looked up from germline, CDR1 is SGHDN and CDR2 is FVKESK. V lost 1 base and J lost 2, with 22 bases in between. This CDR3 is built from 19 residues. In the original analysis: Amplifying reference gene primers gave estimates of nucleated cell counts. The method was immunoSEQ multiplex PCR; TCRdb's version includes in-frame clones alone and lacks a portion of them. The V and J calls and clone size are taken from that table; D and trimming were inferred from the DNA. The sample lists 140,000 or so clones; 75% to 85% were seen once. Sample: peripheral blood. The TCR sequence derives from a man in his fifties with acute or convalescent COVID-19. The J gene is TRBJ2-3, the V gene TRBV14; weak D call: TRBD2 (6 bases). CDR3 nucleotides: TGTGCCAGCAGCCAAGGCGGGGCCTTAAAATTCAGAAACACAGATACGCAGTATTTT. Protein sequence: CASSQGGALKFRNTDTQYF.